Reported below is one T cell receptor (beta chain). These data come from a study of blood T cell repertoires in COVID-19. Libraries were prepared by immunoSEQ multiplex PCR; TCRdb keeps only in-frame clonotypes and omits some of them. The sample includes around 260,000 clones, approximately 90% seen only once; the top ten take about 3.6%. V shed 7 bases and J shed 4 bases, with 14 bases lying between them. Germline V gene data show CDR1 as MNHNY and CDR2 as SVGAGI (reference sequence). This CDR3 has 15 amino acids. The sample taken for sequencing was peripheral blood. The chain recombines TRBV6-6 with TRBJ2-6, with D perhaps TRBD1 (5 bases). The source of this sequence is a man in his late teens or twenties with active or convalescent COVID-19. The CDR3 nucleotides are TGTGCCAGCAATCAAGACAGCCGAGGGGCCAACGTCCTGACTTTC. This translates into CASNQDSRGANVLTF.